Presented here are 12 T cell receptor beta chains from one specimen sequenced in a study of PD-L1 blockade in urothelial cancer. Method: immunoSEQ multiplex PCR; TCRdb's copy keeps in-frame clones and lacks some. The sample consists of roughly 40,000 clones, 88% of them appearing once. Time point specified: pretreatment peripheral blood. The sample here was PBMCs, taken around atezolizumab (anti-PD-L1) treatment. Source of these receptors: a donor over 35 with urothelial cancer.

This chain uses TRBV18 with TRBJ2-7; 10 nucleotides agree with TRBD2. Germline CDR1 is KGHSH and CDR2 is LQKENI. The V segment lost 2 bases and the J segment 0 bases; nucleotides outside the gene matches: 13. This CDR3 comprises 19 residues. The CDR3 loop reads CASSPIVASGSDNSYEQYF. The CDR3 DNA sequence: TGTGCCAGCTCACCAATCGTGGCTAGCGGGAGCGACAACTCCTACGAGCAGTACTTC.

This clone was counted between two and nine times. The limits of the CDR3 on the DNA are not certain, so only TCRdb's listed CDR3 is given. The rearrangement joins TRBV27 to TRBJ2-1; the table's D call, TRBD2, has no DNA check behind it. The CDR3 is 13 amino acids in total, end residues counted. The germline CDR1 and CDR2 sequences are MNHEY and SMNVEV (reference sequence). The CDR3: CASSLERDNEQFF.

This chain links TRBV29-1 with TRBJ2-4; D perhaps matches TRBD1 (6 bases). The ends were cut back, 4 bases at V and 1 base at J, with 11 bases in the middle. The CDR3 totals 14 residues. CDR1 and CDR2 from the germline V gene are SQVTM and ANQGSEA. CDR3 DNA: TGCAGCGTTGTAACAGGGACGGCCAAAAACATTCAGTACTTC. Protein sequence: CSVVTGTAKNIQYF.

The chain combines TRBV19 with TRBJ2-2, with TRBD2 as a possible D gene (6 bases). The CDR3 sequence is 15 residues long. Deletions cut 5 bases from V and 4 bases from J, with 14 bases between. CDR1 and CDR2 from the germline V gene are LNHDA and SQIVND (reference sequence). CDR3 residues: CASSPASVGTGELFF. The CDR3 DNA reads as TGTGCCAGTAGTCCGGCTAGCGTGGGCACCGGGGAGCTGTTTTTT. Together with reference TRBV19 and TRBJ2-2, the CDR3 gives the full variable domain: DGGITQSPKYLFRKEGQNVTLSCEQNLNHDAMYWYRQDPGQGLRLIYYSQIVNDFQKGDIAEGYSVSREKKESFPLTVTSAQKNPTAFYLCASSPASVGTGELFFGEGSRLTVL.

This clone showed up just once. V gene TRBV13 combines with J gene TRBJ2-1; D is perhaps TRBD2 (6 bases). Germline assignment: CDR1 PRHDT and CDR2 FYEKMQ (reference sequence). Trimming removed 5 bases at V and 1 base at J, with 12 bases between. There are 15 residues in the CDR3. The CDR3 here is CASSHGGGSYNEQFF. The CDR3 DNA reads as TGTGCCAGCAGCCATGGTGGGGGGTCCTACAATGAGCAGTTCTTC.

The chain couples TRBV28 to TRBJ2-1, with 7 positions matching TRBD2. Germline lookup yields CDR1 MDHEN and CDR2 SYDVKM. The CDR3 has 14 amino acids. Losses at the gene ends were 7 bases for V and 0 bases for J; bases not matched to a gene: 3. The CDR3 spells CASNPSGSYNEQFF. In nucleotides, the CDR3 is TGTGCCAGCAACCCTAGCGGCTCCTACAATGAGCAGTTCTTC.

This clone appeared once. This chain connects TRBV29-1 to TRBJ2-1; possible D gene TRBD2, 5 bases. Trimming took off 3 bases at V and 14 bases at J, with 17 bases between the two ends. The germline V gene encodes CDR1 SQVTM and CDR2 ANQGSEA. CDR3 size: 12 residues. The CDR3 region is CSVDFLGEKEFF. The CDR3 DNA reads TGCAGCGTTGACTTCCTCGGGGAAAAGGAGTTCTTC.

The chain recombines TRBV6-1 with TRBJ2-2, with D possibly TRBD1 on 5 matching bases. V dropped 6 bases and J dropped 0 bases, with 11 bases sitting between them. The CDR3 is made up of 15 amino acids. Germline V gives CDR1 MNHNS, CDR2 SASEGT. CDR3 nucleotides: TGTGCCAGCAGACCCGACAGTCCGAACACCGGGGAGCTGTTTTTT. Translation: CASRPDSPNTGELFF.

This chain joins TRBV4-3 and TRBJ1-5, with a possible D match to TRBD1 (5 bases). This CDR3 has 14 amino acids. Trimming pared 1 base from V and 8 bases from J, leaving 12 bases between. Germline values: CDR1 LGHNA, CDR2 YSLEER. CDR3 amino acids: CASSQGARGEPQHF. In DNA form, the CDR3 reads TGCGCCAGCAGCCAAGGGGCCCGGGGGGAGCCCCAGCATTTT.

The V and J genes are TRBV5-4 and TRBJ2-7; D possibly corresponds to TRBD2 (5 bases). The V and J ends lost 5 bases and 0 bases respectively, with 21 bases between them. Germline V gives CDR1 SGHNT, CDR2 YYREEE (reference sequence). The CDR3 totals 17 residues. CDR3 residues: CASSPGWVSSSSYEQYF. The CDR3 coding sequence is TGTGCCAGCAGTCCGGGGTGGGTATCGTCGAGCTCCTACGAGCAGTACTTC.

This clone came up once. The CDR3 coding sequence is TGTGCCAGCAGCGTAGTTGGTAGCGGGAGACACGAGCAGTACTTC. Protein product: CASSVVGSGRHEQYF. The chain combines TRBV9 with TRBJ2-7, with 9 bases matching TRBD2. Trimming at V came to 0 bases and at J to 5 bases, leaving 6 bases not matched to a gene. Germline-derived CDR1 and CDR2 are SGDLS and YYNGEE. This CDR3 has 15 residues.

The chain has TRBV6-1 and TRBJ2-7; a weak D match, TRBD2 (6 bases). The CDR3 extends over 15 amino acids. V shed 2 bases and J shed 2 bases, with 13 bases lying between them. CDR1 and CDR2 from the germline V gene are MNHNS and SASEGT. The CDR3 spells CASSERPGLPYEQYF. The CDR3 DNA reads TGTGCCAGCAGTGAACGGCCGGGACTGCCCTACGAGCAGTACTTC.